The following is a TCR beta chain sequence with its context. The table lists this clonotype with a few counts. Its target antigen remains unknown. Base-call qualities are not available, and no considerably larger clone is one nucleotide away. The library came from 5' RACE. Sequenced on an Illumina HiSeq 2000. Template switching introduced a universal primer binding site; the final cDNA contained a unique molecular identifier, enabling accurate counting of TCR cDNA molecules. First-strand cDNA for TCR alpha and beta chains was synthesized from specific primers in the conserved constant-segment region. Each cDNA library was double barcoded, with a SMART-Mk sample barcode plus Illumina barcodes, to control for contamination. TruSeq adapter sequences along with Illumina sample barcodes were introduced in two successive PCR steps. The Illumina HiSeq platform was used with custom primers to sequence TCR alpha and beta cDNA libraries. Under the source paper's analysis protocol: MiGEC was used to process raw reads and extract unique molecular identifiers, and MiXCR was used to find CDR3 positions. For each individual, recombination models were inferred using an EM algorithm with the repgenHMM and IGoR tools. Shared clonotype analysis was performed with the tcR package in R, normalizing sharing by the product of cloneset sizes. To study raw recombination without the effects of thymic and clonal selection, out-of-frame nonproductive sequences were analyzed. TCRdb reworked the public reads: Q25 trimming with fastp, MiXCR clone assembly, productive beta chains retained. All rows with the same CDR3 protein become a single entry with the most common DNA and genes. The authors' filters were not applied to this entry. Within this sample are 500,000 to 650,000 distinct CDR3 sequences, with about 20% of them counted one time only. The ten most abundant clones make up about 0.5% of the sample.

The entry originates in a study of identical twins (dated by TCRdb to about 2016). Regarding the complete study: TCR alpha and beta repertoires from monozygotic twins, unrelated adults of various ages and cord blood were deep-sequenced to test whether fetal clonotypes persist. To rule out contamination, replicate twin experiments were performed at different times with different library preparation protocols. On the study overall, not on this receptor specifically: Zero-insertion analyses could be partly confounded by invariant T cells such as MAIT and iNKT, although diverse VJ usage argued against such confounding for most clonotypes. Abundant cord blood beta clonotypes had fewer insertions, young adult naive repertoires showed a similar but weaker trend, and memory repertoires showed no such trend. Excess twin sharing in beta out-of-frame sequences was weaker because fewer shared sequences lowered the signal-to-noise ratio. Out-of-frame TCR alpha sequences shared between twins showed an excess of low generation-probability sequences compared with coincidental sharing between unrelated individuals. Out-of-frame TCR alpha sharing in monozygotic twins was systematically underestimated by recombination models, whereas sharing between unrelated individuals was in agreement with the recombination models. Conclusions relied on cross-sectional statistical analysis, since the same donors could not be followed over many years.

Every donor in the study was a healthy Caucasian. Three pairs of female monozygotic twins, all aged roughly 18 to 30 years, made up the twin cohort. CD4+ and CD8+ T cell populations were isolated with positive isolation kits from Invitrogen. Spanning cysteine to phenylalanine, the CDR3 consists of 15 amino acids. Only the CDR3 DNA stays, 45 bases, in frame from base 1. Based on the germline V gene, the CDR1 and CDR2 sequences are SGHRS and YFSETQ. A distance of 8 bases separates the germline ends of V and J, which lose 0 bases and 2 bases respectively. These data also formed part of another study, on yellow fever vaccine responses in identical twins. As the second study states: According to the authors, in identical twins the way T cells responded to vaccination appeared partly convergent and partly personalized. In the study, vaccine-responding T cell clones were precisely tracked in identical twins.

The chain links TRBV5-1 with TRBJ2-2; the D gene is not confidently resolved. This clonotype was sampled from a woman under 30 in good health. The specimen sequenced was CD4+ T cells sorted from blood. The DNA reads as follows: TGCGCCAGCAGCTTGGAACGGACCAACACCGGGGAGCTGTTTTTT. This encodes CASSLERTNTGELFF.